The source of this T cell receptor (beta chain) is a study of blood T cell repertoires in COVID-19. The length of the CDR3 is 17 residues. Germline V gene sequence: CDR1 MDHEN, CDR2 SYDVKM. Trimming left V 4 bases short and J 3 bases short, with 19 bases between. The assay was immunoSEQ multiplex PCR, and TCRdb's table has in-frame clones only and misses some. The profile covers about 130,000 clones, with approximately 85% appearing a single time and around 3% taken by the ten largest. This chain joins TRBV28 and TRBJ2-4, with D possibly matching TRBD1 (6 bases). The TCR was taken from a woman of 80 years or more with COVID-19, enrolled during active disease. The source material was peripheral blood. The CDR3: CASSSLYDRRVKNIQYF. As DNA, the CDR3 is TGTGCCAGCAGTTCCCTTTATGACAGGAGAGTCAAAAACATTCAGTACTTC.